This T cell receptor (beta chain) was profiled in a study of OX40 agonist ivuxolimab in advanced cancers. Sequencing was performed with immunoSEQ multiplex PCR; in TCRdb, only in-frame clones are kept and a portion is missing. The sample shows 65,000 to 85,000 clones, over 75% of them seen only once. The V gene lost 1 base and the J gene lost 3 bases, with 19 bases spanning the gap. The V gene's germline CDR1 is SEHNR and CDR2 FQNEAQ (reference sequence). The length of the CDR3 is 18 residues. This specimen consisted of CD4+ or CD8+ T cells sorted from blood, obtained in a trial of the OX40 agonist ivuxolimab. The chain has TRBV7-9 and TRBJ2-4, with TRBD2 as a possible D gene (5 bases). This clonotype was sampled from an adult with an advanced solid tumor such as melanoma, head and neck, liver or kidney cancer. The CDR3 DNA reads as TGTGCCAGCAGCTTAGGAGGAGGTATAGCCCTCTACAAAAACATTCAGTACTTC. Protein product: CASSLGGGIALYKNIQYF.